This is a list of T cell receptor beta chains from one sample in a study of CD8+CD57+ T cells in acquired aplastic anemia. TCRdb itself ran the reads through MiXCR, one entry per CDR3 protein. The table shows about 270,000 distinct CDR3 sequences, with around 60% occurring only once. The material sequenced was sorted CD4+, CD8+, or CD8+CD57+ T cells (not recorded which) from PBMCs. Receptor source: a human donor with severe aplastic anemia or a healthy control (not recorded which). CDR3s include the opening cysteine and the closing phenylalanine or tryptophan. The D gene is left open where the match is weak. Size values are once, few and many counts, or a class for expanded clones, and some rows have none.

size | D | length | V | CDR3
many | TRBD2 | 16 | TRBV24-1 | CATSDRKAGEQDTQYF
many | NA | 15 | TRBV25-1 | CASSGFGGNANGYTF
NA | NA | 16 | TRBV10-3 | CAISESSSLSTDTQYF
NA | NA | 12 | TRBV2 | CASIKTGNTIYF
many | TRBD2 | 15 | TRBV12-3/TRBV12-4 | CASSPSGLAGYEQYF
NA | NA | 11 | TRBV2 | CASTQGEEQFF
NA | NA | 16 | TRBV6-2/TRBV6-3 | CASSYERGGADYGYTF
NA | TRBD1 | 14 | TRBV2 | CASMSGQGAWGYTF
once | TRBD1 | 15 | TRBV24-1 | CATQDRASPTDTQYF
many | NA | 13 | TRBV24-1 | CATADRAGNTIYF
NA | NA | 14 | TRBV9 | CATSVGLMNTEAFF
NA | TRBD1 | 18 | TRBV7-9 | CASSLGQGISSYNSPLHF
NA | TRBD1 | 16 | TRBV2 | CASGTGGPSRNTEAFF
NA | NA | 13 | TRBV5-1 | CASGLPGTYEQYF
NA | NA | 13 | TRBV27 | CASSLGGAKGYTF
NA | TRBD2 | 19 | TRBV6-1 | CASSLGLAGGLWGTDTQYF
NA | TRBD2 | 15 | TRBV20-1 | CSARDQAGGRYEQFF
NA | TRBD1 | 14 | TRBV20-1 | CSARVPTGEETQYF
few | NA | 13 | TRBV5-1 | CASSFPELNEQFF
NA | TRBD1 | 13 | TRBV24-1 | CTTLGQGTYEQYF
NA | TRBD2 | 16 | TRBV4-1 | CASSQDITGGQETQYF
many | NA | 12 | TRBV28 | CASSLLVGEQFF
many | NA | 13 | TRBV5-5 | CASSLALADLKVF
once | NA | 15 | TRBV7-2 | CASSQDGAGGRGYTF
NA | NA | 16 | TRBV5-1 | CASSLTFRETDYGYTF
few | TRBD2 | 17 | TRBV13 | CASSLTSGSLSGYEQYF
once | NA | 15 | TRBV5-4 | CASSRPGLANSPLHF
NA | NA | 15 | TRBV5-6 | CASSLGVAGRSPLHF
many | TRBD1 | 15 | TRBV5-5 | CASSLGWTGANEQYF
NA | NA | 15 | TRBV2 | CASSDGRKNPDTQYF
once | NA | 15 | TRBV4-1 | CASSQGTTTNEKLFF
NA | TRBD1 | 17 | TRBV19 | CASGIYTGVASYNEQFF
many | NA | 11 | TRBV6-6 | CASRVGSGISF
many | NA | 13 | TRBV18 | CASSLLETYEQYF
NA | TRBD1 | 11 | TRBV11-2 | CASSSRTGGTF
NA | NA | 12 | TRBV29-1 | CSVGLGGTEAFF
few | TRBD1 | 14 | TRBV27 | CASSFGTGGDEQYF
few | NA | 13 | TRBV10-3 | CAISEDGSREQYF
once | TRBD1 | 14 | TRBV6-1 | CASSYSGQGTEQYF
NA | NA | 12 | TRBV2 | CASEPGVGELFF
NA | NA | 15 | TRBV7-3 | CASHKEQAGGETQYF
many | TRBD1 | 18 | TRBV13 | CASSRSDRGLPPGETQYF
NA | NA | 14 | TRBV28 | CASIVHQGNTEAFF